This T cell receptor beta chain was profiled in a study of shared clonotypes between healthy human individuals. Study in general: With ages of 18 to 49, the donors were two women and a few men.

Points from the study as a whole: Among donors, clonotype sharing was expected to be affected by sequencing depth.

This CDR3 comprises 15 residues. Germline V gene lookup returns CDR1 LNHNV and CDR2 YYDKDF (reference sequence). Trimming left V 5 bases short and J 4 bases short, with 15 bases between. Concerning this clone: Its antigen is unknown.

Deep was the level used in running the assay. Sequenced by immunoSEQ multiplex PCR; TCRdb stores in-frame clones only, minus some. Of about 1.5 million clones detected, around 98% appear once; the ten largest clones hold about 0.45%. Source material: naive CD4+ T cells sorted from blood. Subset denoted: CD45RA+ positively selected. This TCR was sampled from a man in his thirties or forties in good health. This rearrangement joins TRBV15 to TRBJ1-5; no clear D. The CDR3, as DNA: TGTGCCACCAGCCCCCGGCCAGGTGGTAATCAGCCCCAGCATTTT. It encodes CATSPRPGGNQPQHF.